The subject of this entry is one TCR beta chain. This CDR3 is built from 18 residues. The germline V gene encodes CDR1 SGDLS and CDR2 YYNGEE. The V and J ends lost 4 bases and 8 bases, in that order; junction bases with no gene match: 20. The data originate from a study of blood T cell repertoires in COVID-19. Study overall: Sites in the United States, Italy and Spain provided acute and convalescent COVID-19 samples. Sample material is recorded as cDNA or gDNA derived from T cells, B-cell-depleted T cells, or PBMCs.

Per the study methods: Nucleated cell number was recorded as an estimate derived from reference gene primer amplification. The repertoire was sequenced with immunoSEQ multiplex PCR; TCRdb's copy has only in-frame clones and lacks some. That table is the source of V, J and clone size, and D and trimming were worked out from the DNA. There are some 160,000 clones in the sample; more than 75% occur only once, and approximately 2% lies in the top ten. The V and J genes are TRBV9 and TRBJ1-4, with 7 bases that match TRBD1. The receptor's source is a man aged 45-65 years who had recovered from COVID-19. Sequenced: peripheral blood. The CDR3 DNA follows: TGTGCCAGCAGCATCGCTGACAGGGTAGGCCCTTCGAGGGAAAAACTGTTTTTT. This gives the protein CASSIADRVGPSREKLFF.